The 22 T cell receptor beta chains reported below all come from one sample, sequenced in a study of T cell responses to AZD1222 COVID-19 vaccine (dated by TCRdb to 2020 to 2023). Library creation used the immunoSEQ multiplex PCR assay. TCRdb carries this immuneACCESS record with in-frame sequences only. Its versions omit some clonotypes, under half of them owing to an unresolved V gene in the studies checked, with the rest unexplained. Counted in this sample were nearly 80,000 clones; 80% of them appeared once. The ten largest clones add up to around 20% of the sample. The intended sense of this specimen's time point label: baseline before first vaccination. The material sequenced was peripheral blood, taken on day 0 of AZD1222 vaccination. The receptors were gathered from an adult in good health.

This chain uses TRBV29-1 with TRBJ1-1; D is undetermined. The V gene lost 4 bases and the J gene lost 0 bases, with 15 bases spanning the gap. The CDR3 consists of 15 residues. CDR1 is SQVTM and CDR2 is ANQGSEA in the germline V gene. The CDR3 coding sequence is TGCAGCGTTGCACCCGCCAGAAACCTGAACACTGAAGCTTTCTTT. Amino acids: CSVAPARNLNTEAFF.

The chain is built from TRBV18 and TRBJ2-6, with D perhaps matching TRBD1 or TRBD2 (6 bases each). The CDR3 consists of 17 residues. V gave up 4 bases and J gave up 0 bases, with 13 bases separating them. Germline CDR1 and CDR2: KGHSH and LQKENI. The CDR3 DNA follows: TGTGCCAGCTCACACAGGGCGGGGAGCTCTGGGGCCAACGTCCTGACTTTC. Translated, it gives CASSHRAGSSGANVLTF.

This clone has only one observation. In DNA form, the CDR3 reads TGTGCCAGCAGCTTGTTCCTGAACACTGAAGCTTTCTTT. Protein: CASSLFLNTEAFF. This chain connects TRBV5-5 to TRBJ1-1; no reliable D call. The germline V gene encodes CDR1 SGHKS and CDR2 YYEKEE (reference sequence). This CDR3 is 13 amino acids long. The V end lost 1 base, the J end lost 0 bases, and 4 bases lay between the germline ends.

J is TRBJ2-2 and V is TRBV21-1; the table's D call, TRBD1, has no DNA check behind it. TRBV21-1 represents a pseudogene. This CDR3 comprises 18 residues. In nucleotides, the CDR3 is TGTGCCAGCAGCTCACCTTCAAGCGGACAGATCCACACCGGGGAGCTGTTTTTT. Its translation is CASSSPSSGQIHTGELFF.

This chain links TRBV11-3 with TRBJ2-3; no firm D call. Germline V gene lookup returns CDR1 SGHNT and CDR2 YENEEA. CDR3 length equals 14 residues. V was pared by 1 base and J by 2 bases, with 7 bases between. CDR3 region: CASSLGWTTDTQYF. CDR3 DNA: TGTGCCAGCAGCTTAGGTTGGACCACAGATACGCAGTATTTT.

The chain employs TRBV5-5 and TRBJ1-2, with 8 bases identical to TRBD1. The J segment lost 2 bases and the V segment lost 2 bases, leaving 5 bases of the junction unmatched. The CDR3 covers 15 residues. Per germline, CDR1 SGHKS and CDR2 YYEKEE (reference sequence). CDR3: CASSLGPGGNYGYTF. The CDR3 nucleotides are TGTGCCAGCAGCTTAGGCCCAGGGGGCAACTATGGCTACACCTTC.

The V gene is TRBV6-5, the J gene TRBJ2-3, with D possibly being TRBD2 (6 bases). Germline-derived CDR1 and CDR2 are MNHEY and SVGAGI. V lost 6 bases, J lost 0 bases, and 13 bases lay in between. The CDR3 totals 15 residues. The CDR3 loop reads CASSHSGASTDTQYF. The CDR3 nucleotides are TGTGCCAGCAGCCATAGCGGAGCTAGCACAGATACGCAGTATTTT.

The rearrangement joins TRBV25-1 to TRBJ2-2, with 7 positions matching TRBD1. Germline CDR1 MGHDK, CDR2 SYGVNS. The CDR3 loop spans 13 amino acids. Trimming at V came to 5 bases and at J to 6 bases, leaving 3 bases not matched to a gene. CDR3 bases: TGTGCCAGCAGTCACAGGGGTCCCGGGGAGCTGTTTTTT. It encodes CASSHRGPGELFF.

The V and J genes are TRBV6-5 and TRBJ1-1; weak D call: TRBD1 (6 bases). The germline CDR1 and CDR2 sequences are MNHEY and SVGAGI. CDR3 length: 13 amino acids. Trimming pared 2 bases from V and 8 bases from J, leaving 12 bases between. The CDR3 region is CASSYGGQPEAFF. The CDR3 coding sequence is TGTGCCAGCAGTTACGGGGGCCAGCCCGAAGCTTTCTTT.

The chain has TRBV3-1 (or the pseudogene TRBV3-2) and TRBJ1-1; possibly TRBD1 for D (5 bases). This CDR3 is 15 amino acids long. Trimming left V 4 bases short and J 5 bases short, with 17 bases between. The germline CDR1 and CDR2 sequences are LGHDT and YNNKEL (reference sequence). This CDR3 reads CASSPYPGGGTEAFF. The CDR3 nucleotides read TGTGCCAGCAGCCCCTACCCAGGCGGGGGGACTGAAGCTTTCTTT.

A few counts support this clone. The CDR3 is CASTPGQGRSNQPQHF. In DNA, the CDR3 is TGTGCCAGTACCCCGGGACAGGGTAGGAGCAATCAGCCCCAGCATTTT. The chain has TRBV19 and TRBJ1-5; 9 bases are shared with TRBD1. V lost 7 bases to trimming and J lost 1 base; unmatched junction nucleotides: 8. Germline V gene lookup returns CDR1 LNHDA and CDR2 SQIVND (reference sequence). The CDR3 sequence is 16 residues long.

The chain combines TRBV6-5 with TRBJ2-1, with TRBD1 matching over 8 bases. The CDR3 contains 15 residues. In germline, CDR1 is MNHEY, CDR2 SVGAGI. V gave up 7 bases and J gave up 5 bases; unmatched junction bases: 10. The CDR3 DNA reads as TGTGCCAGCAACCTACTCCCGGGACAGGACAATGAGCAGTTCTTC. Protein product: CASNLLPGQDNEQFF.

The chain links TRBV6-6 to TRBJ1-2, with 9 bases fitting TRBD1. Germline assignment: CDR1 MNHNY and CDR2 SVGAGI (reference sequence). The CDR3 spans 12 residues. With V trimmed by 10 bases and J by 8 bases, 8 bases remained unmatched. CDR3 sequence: CAIMTGGKGYTF. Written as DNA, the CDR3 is TGTGCCATAATGACAGGGGGAAAGGGCTACACCTTC.

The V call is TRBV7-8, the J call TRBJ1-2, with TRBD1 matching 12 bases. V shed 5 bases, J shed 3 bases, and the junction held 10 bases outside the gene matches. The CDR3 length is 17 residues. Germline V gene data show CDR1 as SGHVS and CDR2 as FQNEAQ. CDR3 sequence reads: CASSPGTGGLHDYGYTF. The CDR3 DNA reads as TGTGCCAGCAGCCCCGGGACAGGGGGCCTTCATGACTATGGCTACACCTTC.

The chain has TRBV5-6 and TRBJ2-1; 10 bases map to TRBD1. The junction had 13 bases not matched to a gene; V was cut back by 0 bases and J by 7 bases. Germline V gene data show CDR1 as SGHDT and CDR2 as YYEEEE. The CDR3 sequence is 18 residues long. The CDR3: CASSLGPPDRGHRNEQFF. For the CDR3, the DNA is TGTGCCAGCAGCTTGGGGCCGCCCGACAGGGGGCATAGAAATGAGCAGTTCTTC.

CDR3 protein: CASSVLSFEQFF. In nucleotides, the CDR3 is TGTGCCAGCAGTGTCCTTAGTTTTGAGCAGTTCTTC. The chain links TRBV2 to TRBJ2-1; D gene ambiguous. The CDR3 covers 12 residues. Germline V lookup: CDR1 SNHLY, CDR2 FYNNEI. Trimming removed 4 bases at V and 9 bases at J, with 10 bases between.

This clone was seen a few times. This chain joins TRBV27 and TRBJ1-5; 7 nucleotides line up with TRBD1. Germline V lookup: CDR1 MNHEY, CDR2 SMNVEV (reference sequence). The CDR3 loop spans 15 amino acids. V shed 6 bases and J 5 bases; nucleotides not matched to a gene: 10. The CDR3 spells CASSPTARGYQPQHF. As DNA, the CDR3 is TGTGCCAGCAGCCCCACGGCCAGGGGGTATCAGCCCCAGCATTTT.

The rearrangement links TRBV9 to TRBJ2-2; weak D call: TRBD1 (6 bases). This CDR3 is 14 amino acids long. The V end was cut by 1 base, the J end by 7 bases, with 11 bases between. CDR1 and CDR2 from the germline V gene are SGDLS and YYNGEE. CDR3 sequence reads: CASSVQGRGGELFF. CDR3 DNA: TGTGCCAGCAGCGTACAGGGGAGAGGCGGGGAGCTGTTTTTT.

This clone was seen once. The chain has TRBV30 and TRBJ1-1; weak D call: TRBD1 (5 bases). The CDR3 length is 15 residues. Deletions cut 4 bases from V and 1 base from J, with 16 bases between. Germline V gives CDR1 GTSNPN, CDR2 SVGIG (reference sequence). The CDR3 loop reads CAWTNGRGRNTEAFF. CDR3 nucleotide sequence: TGTGCCTGGACTAATGGGAGGGGAAGGAACACTGAAGCTTTCTTT.

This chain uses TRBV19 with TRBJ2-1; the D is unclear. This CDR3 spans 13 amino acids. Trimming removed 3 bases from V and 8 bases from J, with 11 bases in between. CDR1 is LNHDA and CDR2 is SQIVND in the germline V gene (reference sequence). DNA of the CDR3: TGTGCCAGTAGTATTTCTTTGGAGTATGAGCAGTTCTTC. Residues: CASSISLEYEQFF.

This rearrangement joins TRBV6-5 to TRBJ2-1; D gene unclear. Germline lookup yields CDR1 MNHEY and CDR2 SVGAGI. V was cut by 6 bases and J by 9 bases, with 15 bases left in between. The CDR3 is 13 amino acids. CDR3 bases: TGTGCCAGCAGGGCTAGTTATTCCAGTGAGCAGTTCTTC. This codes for CASRASYSSEQFF.

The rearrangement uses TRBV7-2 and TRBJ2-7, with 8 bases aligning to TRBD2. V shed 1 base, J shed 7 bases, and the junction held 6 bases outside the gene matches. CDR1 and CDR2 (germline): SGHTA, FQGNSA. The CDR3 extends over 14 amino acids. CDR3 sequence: CASSLEVVAGEQYF. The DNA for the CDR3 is TGTGCCAGCAGCTTAGAAGTCGTAGCGGGGGAGCAGTACTTC.